The T cell receptor beta chain described here comes from a study of T cell repertoires in cytomegalovirus infection. Background on the study: The study used recently identified HLA-C-restricted and well-studied HLA-B-restricted CMV epitopes. In public TCR beta signatures, there were indications of both CMV infection and matching HLA type. Overall study results and limits: Of the TCR beta families, the public ones yielded a cumulative frequency that identified carriers of CMV plus the relevant HLA.

About this clonotype itself: The antigen is undetermined.

A single record per CDR3 protein comes from TCRdb applying MiXCR to the reads. The sample has 900,000 to 950,000 distinct CDR3 sequences, around 30% seen once. The CDR3 runs 14 residues. The V segment lost 3 bases and the J segment 6 bases; nucleotides outside the gene matches: 2. The source of this sequence is a human donor in good health (CMV status not recorded). Some clones in this sample may be carry-over from other donors' samples. The chain uses TRBV12-3 or TRBV12-4 and TRBJ2-2; 9 bases fit TRBD2. Specimen: cultured CD8+ T cells from PBMCs, collected from culture after CMV antigen stimulation. CDR3 in amino acids: CASSFGGGAGELFF. Written as DNA, the CDR3 is TGTGCCAGCAGTTTCGGCGGGGGGGCCGGGGAGCTGTTTTTT.